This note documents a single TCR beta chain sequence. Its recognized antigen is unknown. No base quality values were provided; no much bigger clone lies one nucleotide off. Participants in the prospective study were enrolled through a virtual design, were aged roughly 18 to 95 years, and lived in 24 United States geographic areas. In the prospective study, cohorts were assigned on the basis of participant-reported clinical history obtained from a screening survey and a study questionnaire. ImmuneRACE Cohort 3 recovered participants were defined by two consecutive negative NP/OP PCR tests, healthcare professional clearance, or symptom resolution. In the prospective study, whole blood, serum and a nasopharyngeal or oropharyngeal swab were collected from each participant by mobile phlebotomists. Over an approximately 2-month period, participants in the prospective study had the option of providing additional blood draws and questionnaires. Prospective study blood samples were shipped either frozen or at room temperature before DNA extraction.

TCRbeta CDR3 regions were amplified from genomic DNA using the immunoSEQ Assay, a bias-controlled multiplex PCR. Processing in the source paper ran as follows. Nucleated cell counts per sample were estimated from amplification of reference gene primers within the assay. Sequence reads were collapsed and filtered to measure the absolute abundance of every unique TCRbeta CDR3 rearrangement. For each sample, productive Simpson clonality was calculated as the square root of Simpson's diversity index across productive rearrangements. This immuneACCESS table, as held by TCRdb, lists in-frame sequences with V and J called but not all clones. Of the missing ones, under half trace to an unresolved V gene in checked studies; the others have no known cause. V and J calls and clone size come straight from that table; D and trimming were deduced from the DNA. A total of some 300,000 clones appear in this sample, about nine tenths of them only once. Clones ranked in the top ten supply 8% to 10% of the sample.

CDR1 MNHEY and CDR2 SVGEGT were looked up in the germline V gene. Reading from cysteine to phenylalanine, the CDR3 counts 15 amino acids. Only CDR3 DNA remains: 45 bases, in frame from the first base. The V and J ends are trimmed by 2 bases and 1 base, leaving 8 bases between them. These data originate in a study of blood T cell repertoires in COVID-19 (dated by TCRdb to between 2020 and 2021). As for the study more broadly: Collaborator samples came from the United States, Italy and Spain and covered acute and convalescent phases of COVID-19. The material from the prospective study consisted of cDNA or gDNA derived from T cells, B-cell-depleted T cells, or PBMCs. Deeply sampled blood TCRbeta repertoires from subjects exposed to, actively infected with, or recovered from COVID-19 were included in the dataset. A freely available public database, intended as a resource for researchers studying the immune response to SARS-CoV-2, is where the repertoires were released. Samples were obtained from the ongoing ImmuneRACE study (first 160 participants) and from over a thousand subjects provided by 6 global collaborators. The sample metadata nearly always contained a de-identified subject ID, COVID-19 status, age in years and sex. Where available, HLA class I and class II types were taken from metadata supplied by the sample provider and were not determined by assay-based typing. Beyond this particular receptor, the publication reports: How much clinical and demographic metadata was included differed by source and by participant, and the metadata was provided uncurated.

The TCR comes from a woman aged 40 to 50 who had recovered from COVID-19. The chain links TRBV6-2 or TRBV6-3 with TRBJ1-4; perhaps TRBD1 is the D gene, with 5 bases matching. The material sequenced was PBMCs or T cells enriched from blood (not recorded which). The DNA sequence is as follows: TGTGCCAGCAGTTACGGAAGGGGAACTAATGAAAAACTGTTTTTT. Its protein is CASSYGRGTNEKLFF.